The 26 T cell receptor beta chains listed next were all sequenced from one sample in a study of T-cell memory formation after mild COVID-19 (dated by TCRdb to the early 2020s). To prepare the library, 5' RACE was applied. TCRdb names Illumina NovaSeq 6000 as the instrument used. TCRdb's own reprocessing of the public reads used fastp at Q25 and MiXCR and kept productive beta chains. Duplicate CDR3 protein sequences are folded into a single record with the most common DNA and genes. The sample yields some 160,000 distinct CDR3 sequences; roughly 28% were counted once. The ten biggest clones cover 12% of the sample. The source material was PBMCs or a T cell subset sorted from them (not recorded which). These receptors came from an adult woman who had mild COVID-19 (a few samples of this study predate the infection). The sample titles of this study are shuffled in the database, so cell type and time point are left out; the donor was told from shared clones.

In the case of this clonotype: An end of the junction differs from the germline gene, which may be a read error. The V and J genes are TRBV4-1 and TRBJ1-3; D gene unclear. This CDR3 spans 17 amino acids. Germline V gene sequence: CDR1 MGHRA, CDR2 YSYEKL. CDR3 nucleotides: TGCGCCAGCAGCCAGCCGACCGCGGATTACTCTGGAGACACCATATATTTT. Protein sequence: CASSQPTADYSGDTIYF.

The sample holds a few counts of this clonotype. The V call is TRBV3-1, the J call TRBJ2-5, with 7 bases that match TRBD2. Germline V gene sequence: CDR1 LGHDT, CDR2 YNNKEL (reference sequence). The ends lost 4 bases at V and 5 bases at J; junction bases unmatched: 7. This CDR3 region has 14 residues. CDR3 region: CASSLRTRGETQYF. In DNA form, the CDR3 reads TGTGCCAGCAGCCTCAGGACTAGAGGGGAGACCCAGTACTTC.

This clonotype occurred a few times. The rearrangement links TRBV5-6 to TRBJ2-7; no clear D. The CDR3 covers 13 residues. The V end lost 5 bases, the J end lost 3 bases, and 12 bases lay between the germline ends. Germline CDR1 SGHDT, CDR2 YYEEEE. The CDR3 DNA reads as TGTGCCAGCAGGGTTCGACTTGGCTACGAGCAGTACTTC. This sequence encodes CASRVRLGYEQYF.

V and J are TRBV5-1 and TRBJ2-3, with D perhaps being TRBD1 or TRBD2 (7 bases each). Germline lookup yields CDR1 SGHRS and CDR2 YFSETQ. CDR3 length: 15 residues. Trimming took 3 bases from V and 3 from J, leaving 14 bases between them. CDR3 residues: CASSSQGGRTDTQYF. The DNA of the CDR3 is TGCGCCAGCAGCTCTCAGGGGGGGAGGACAGATACGCAGTATTTT.

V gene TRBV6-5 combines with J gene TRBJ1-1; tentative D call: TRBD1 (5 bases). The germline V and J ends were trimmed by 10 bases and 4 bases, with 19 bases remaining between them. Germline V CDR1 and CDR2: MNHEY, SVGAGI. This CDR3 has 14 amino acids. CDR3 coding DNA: TGTGCCACCAATATTTTGGGGCGCGGCACTGAAGCTTTCTTT. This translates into CATNILGRGTEAFF.

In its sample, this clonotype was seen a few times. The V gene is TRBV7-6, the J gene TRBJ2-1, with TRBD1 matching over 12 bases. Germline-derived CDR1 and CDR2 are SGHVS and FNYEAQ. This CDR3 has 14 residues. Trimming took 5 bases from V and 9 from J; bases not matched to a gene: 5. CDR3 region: CASSPGQGATEQFF. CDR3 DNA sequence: TGTGCCAGCAGCCCGGGACAGGGGGCCACTGAGCAGTTCTTC.

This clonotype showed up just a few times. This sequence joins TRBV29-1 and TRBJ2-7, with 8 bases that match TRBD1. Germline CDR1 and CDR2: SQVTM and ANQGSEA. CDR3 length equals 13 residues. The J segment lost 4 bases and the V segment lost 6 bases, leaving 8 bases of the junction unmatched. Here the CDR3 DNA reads TGCAGCGTGGGGAGACAGGGGCTATACGAGCAGTACTTC. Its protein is CSVGRQGLYEQYF.

In DNA form, the CDR3 reads TGCAGTGCTAGTTCTCTAGCGGGGACAGATACGCAGTATTTT. Translated: CSASSLAGTDTQYF. The chain has TRBV20-1 and TRBJ2-3; 9 bases agree with TRBD2. Germline CDR1 DFQATT, CDR2 SNEGSKA (reference sequence). V lost 3 bases, J lost 3 bases, and 4 bases stayed unmatched. The CDR3 runs 14 residues.

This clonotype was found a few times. CDR3 DNA: TGTGCCAGCAGTTTTCAGGGTGGGCATGGCTACACCTTC. This gives the protein CASSFQGGHGYTF. The V and J genes are TRBV12-3 or TRBV12-4 and TRBJ1-2, with TRBD1 as a possible D gene (5 bases). The CDR3 covers 13 residues. Trimming removed 3 bases from V and 6 bases from J, with 11 bases in between.

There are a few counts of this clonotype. CDR3 region: CASKGLAKNEQFF. The CDR3 DNA follows: TGTGCCAGCAAGGGGCTAGCCAAGAATGAGCAGTTCTTC. The chain joins TRBV6-2 or TRBV6-3 to TRBJ2-1; D may match TRBD1 or TRBD2 (5 bases each). The CDR3 sequence is 13 residues long. Deletions cut 7 bases from V and 7 bases from J, with 14 bases between. CDR1 MNHEY and CDR2 SVGEGT come from the germline V gene.

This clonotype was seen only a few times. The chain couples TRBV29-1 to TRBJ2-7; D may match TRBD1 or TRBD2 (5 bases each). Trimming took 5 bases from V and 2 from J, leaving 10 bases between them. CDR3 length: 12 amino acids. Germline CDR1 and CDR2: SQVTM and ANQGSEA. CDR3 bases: TGCAGCGTTAAAGGGACCCCCTACGAGCAGTACTTC. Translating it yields CSVKGTPYEQYF.

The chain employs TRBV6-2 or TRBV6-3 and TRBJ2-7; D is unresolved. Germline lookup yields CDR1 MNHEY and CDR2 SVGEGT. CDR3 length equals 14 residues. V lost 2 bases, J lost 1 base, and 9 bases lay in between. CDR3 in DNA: TGTGCCAGCAGTTACGACGGGCTTTCCTACGAGCAGTACTTC. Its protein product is CASSYDGLSYEQYF.

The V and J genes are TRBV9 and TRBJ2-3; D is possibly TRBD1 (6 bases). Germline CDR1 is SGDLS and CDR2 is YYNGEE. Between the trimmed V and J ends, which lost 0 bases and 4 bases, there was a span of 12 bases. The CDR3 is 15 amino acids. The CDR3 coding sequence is TGTGCCAGCAGCGTAGTAGGACAGAGCTCAGATACGCAGTATTTT. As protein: CASSVVGQSSDTQYF.

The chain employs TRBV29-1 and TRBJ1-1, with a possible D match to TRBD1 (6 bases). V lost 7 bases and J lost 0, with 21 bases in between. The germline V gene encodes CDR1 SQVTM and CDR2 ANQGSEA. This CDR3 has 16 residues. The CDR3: CSARGPLGRLNTEAFF. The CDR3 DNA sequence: TGCAGCGCCAGGGGCCCCTTAGGCAGGTTGAACACTGAAGCTTTCTTT.

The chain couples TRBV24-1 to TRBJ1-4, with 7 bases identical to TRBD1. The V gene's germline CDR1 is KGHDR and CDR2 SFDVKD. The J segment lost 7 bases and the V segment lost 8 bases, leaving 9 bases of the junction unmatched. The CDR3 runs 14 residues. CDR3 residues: CATKQRGHCEKLFF. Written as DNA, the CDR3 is TGTGCCACCAAGCAGAGGGGGCATTGTGAAAAACTGTTTTTT.

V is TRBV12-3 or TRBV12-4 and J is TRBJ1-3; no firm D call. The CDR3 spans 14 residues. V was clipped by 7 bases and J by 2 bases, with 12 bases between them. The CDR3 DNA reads TGTGCCAGCAAATATAGAACAGCTGGAAACACCATATATTTT. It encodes CASKYRTAGNTIYF.

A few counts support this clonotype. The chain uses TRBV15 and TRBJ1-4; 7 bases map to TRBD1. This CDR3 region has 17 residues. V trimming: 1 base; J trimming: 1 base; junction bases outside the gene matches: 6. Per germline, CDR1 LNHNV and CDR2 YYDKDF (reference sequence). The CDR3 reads CATSRAGTVRTNEKLFF. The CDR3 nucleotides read TGTGCCACCAGCAGAGCAGGGACAGTCAGAACTAATGAAAAACTGTTTTTT.

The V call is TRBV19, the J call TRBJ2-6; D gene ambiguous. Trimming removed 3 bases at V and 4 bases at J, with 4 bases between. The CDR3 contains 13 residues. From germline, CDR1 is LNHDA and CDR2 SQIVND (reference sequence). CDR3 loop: CASSMAGANVLTF. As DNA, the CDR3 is TGTGCCAGTAGTATGGCCGGGGCCAACGTCCTGACTTTC. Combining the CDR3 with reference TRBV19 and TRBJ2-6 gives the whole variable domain DGGITQSPKYLFRKEGQNVTLSCEQNLNHDAMYWYRQDPGQGLRLIYYSQIVNDFQKGDIAEGYSVSREKKESFPLTVTSAQKNPTAFYLCASSMAGANVLTFGAGSRLTVL.

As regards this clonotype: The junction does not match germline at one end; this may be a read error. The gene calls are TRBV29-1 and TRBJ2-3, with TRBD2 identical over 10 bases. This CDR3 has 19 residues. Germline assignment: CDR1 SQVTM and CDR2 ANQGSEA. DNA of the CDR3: TGCAGCGTTGAACCCAGGACACCTGGAAAGCGGGGGGGCACCGATACGCAGTATTTT. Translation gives CSVEPRTPGKRGGTDTQYF.

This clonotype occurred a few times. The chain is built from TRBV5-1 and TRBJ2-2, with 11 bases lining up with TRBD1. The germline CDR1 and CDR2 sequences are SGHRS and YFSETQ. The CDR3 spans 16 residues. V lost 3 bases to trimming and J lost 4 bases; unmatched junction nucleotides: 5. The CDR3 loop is CASSSGQGAGTGELFF. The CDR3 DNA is TGCGCCAGCAGCTCCGGACAGGGGGCTGGCACCGGGGAGCTGTTTTTT.

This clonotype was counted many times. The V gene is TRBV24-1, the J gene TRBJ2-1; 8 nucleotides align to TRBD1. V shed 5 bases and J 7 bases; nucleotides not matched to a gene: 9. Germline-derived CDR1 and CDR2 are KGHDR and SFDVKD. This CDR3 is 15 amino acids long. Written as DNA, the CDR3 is TGTGCCACCAGTGTTAGGACAGGGTTCCGGAATGAGCAGTTCTTC. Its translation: CATSVRTGFRNEQFF.

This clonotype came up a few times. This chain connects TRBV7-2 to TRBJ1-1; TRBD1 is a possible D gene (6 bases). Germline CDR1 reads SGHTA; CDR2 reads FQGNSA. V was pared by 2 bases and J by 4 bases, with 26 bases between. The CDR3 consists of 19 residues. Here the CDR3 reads CASSLIPVWAGEEGTEAFF. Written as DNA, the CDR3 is TGTGCCAGCAGCTTAATCCCGGTTTGGGCAGGGGAGGAGGGCACTGAAGCTTTCTTT.

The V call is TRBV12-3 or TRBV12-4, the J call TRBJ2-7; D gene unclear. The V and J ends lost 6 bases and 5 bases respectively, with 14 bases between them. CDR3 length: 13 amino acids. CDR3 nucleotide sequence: TGTGCCAGCAGCAAGGTCAAACGAAACGAGCAGTACTTC. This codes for CASSKVKRNEQYF.

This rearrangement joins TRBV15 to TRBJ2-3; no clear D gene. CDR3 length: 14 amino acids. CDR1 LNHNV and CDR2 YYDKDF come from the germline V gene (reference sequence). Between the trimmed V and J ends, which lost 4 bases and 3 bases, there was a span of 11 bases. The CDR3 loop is CATSIKVITDTQYF. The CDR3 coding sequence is TGTGCCACCAGCATCAAGGTTATAACAGATACGCAGTATTTT.

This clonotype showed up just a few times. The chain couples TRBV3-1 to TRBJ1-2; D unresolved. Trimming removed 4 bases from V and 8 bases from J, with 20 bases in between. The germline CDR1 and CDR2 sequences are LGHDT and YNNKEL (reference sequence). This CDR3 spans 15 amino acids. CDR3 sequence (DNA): TGTGCCAGCAGCCTACAAACTGTCGGGAGGATAGGCTACACCTTC. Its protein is CASSLQTVGRIGYTF.

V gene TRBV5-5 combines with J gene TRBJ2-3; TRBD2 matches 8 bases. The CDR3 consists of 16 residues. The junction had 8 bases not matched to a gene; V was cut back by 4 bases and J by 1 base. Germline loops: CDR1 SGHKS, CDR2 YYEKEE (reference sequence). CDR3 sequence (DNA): TGTGCCAGCAGCCCGACTAGCGTAGGGGGCACAGATACGCAGTATTTT. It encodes CASSPTSVGGTDTQYF.